This TCR beta chain was recorded in a study of cytomegalovirus exposure and HLA in healthy donors. The assay was immunoSEQ multiplex PCR, and TCRdb's table has in-frame clones only and misses some. The top ten hold 4.5% to 7% of the sample, which has about 160,000 clones, 70% to 90% seen once. V was cut by 5 bases and J by 5 bases, with 21 bases left in between. Germline-derived CDR1 and CDR2 are SGHTA and FQGNSA. CDR3 size: 16 residues. Sequenced sample: PBMCs. The source of this sequence is a woman younger than 45 in good health and CMV-seronegative. The chain employs TRBV7-2 and TRBJ2-5; TRBD2 might be the D (6 bases). The CDR3 bases are TGTGCCAGCAGCCCTGGGTTAGCGGAACCCCGCGAGACCCAGTACTTC. Its protein product is CASSPGLAEPRETQYF.